This TCR beta chain was found in a study of T-cell reconstitution after alpha-beta-depleted transplantation in children. Whole-study findings and limits: As was reported, about two months after transplant, alpha-beta T cells came from several hundred expanded graft clones.

About this clonotype itself: What it binds is unknown.

Preparation of the TCRbeta library was carried out with unique molecular identifiers. TCRdb re-called the PCR reads through MiXCR, storing one row per CDR3 protein. Of hundreds of thousands of distinct CDR3 sequences in the sample, approximately 8% were seen once. The sequence came from a male patient between 2 and 9 years old who had a stem cell transplant for acute myeloid leukemia, so the T cells may come from the graft donor. The sequenced sample was PBMCs, mostly from graft donor cells, obtained 360 days after TCRalphabeta/CD19-depleted stem cell transplant.

DNA of the CDR3: TGTGCCAGCAGCTTAGTGCAGAACTACAATGAGCAGTTCTTC. This codes for CASSLVQNYNEQFF. This chain joins TRBV7-9 and TRBJ2-1, with D uncertain. The CDR3 is 14 residues long. CDR1 is SEHNR, CDR2 FQNEAQ, per germline (reference sequence). Trimming took off 1 base at V and 3 bases at J, with 7 bases between the two ends.